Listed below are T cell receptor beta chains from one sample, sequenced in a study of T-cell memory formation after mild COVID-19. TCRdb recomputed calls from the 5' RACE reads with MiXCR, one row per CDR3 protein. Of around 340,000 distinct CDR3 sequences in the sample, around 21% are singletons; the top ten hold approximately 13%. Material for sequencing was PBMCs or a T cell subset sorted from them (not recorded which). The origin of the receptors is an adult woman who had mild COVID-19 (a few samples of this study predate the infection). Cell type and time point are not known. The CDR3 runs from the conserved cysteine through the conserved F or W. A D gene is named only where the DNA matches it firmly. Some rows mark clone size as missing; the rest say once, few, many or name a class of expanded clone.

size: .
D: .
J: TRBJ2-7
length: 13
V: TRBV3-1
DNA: TGTGCCAGCAGCCAATTCAGGGGTACCGAGCAGTACTTC
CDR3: CASSQFRGTEQYF

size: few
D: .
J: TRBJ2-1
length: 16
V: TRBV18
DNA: TGTGCCAGCTCACCAGGCGTACAGCGGTCGTACAATGAGCAGTTCTTC
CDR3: CASSPGVQRSYNEQFF

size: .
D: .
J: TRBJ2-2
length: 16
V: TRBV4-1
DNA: TGCGCCAGCAGCCAAGATCTCCCAGGGAACACCGGGGAGCTGTTTTTT
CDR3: CASSQDLPGNTGELFF

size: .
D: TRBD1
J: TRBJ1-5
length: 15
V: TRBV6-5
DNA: TGTGCCAGCAGTAAGACAGGGTCTCATATCAAGTCCCAGCATTTT
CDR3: CASSKTGSHIKSQHF

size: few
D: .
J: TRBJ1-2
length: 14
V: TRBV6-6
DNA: TGTGCCAGCAGTTACCCTGGACAGTTCCATGGCTACACCTTC
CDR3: CASSYPGQFHGYTF

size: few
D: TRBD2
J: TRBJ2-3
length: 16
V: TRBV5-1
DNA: TGCGCCAGCAGCCGGGGACTAGCGGGGGCAGGTGATACGCAGTATTTT
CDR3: CASSRGLAGAGDTQYF

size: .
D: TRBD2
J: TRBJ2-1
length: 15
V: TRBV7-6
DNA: TGTGCCAGCAGCCTCGGGACTAGCGGGGAGGTTGAGCAGTTCTTC
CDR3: CASSLGTSGEVEQFF

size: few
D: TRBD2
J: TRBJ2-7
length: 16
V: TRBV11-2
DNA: TGTGCCAGCAGCTGGGTTACTAGCGGGAGTAAGTACGAGCAGTACTTC
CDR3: CASSWVTSGSKYEQYF

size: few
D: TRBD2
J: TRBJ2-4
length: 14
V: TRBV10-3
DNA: TGTGCCATCAGTGAGTCCGCTAGCGGGAGGATTCAGTACTTC
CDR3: CAISESASGRIQYF

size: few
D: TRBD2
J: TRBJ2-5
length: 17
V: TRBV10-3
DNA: TGTGCCATCAGTGAGCCGGGACTAGCGGGGGGTAAAGAGACCCAGTACTTC
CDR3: CAISEPGLAGGKETQYF

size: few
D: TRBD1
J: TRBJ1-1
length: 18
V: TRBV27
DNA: TGTGCCAGCATTGCAACAGGGGGCAGCCTTATAATGAACACTGAAGCTTTCTTT
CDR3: CASIATGGSLIMNTEAFF

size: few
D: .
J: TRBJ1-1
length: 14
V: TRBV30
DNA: TGTGCCTGGAGTGTAACATGGATGAACACTGAAGCTTTCTTT
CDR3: CAWSVTWMNTEAFF

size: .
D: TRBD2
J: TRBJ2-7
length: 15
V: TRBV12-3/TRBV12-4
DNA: TGTGCCAGCAGTTTGGGGCCTAGCGGGTACTACGAGCAGTACTTC
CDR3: CASSLGPSGYYEQYF

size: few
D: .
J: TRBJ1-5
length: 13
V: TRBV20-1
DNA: TGCAGTGCTACGAGGTATGAGGCTCAGCCCCAGCATTTT
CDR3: CSATRYEAQPQHF

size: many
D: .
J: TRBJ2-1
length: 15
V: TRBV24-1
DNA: TGTGCCACCAGGACTACCGGGGGCAGCTACAATGAGCAGTTCTTC
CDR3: CATRTTGGSYNEQFF

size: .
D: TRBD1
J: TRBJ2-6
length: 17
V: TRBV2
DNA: TGTGCCAGCAGACCGGGACAGGGGGCGGCTGGGGCCAACGTCCTGACTTTC
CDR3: CASRPGQGAAGANVLTF

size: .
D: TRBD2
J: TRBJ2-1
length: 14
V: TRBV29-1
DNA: TGCAGCGTCTTGCCAAGCGGGGGCCGAAATGAGCAGTTCTTC
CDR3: CSVLPSGGRNEQFF

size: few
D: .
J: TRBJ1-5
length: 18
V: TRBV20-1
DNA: TGCAGTGCTAGAGCCGAGACAGGTCGTCACTCAAACAATCAGCCCCAGCATTTT
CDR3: CSARAETGRHSNNQPQHF

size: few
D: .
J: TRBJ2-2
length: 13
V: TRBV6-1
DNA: TGTGCCAGCAGTGTTAGTATCCACGGGGAGCTGTTTTTT
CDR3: CASSVSIHGELFF

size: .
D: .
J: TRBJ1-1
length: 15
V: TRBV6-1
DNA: TGTGCCAGCAGTGTGGGGCAGCCGGGGAGGACTGAAGCTTTCTTT
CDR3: CASSVGQPGRTEAFF

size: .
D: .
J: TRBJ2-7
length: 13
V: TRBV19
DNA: TGTGCCAGTAGCGTATTGAGGGGGGGCGAGCAGTACTTC
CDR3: CASSVLRGGEQYF

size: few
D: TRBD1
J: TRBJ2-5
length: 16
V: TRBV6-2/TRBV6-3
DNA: TGTGCCAGCAGTTACGGCGACAGGGGCATGGGAGAGACCCAGTACTTC
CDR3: CASSYGDRGMGETQYF

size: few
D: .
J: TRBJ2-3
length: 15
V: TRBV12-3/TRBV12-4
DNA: TGTGCCAGCAGTTTCGGGCTACTTGGCACAGATACGCAGTATTTT
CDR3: CASSFGLLGTDTQYF

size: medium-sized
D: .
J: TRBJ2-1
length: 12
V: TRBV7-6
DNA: TGTGCCAGCAGCTTAACCGACAATGAGCAGTTCTTC
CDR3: CASSLTDNEQFF

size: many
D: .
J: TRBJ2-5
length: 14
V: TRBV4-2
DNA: TGTGCCAGCAGACAGGACAGCTCCTACGGGACCCAGTACTTC
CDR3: CASRQDSSYGTQYF

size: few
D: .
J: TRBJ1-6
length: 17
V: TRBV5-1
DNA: TGCGCCAGCAGCTTGGAACTTGGCAACCTGTATAATTCACCCCTCCACTTT
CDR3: CASSLELGNLYNSPLHF

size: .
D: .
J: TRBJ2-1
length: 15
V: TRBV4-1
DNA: TGCGCCAGCAGCCAAGGTCCCAGGGAACCCAATGAGCAGTTCTTC
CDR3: CASSQGPREPNEQFF

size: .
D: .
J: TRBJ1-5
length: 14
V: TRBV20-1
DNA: TGCAGTGCGGCGACAGTGGGAAGCAATCAGCCCCAGCATTTT
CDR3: CSAATVGSNQPQHF

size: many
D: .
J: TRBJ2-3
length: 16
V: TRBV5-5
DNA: TGTGCCAGCAGACATATTTGGGACACCGACACAGATACGCAGTATTTT
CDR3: CASRHIWDTDTDTQYF

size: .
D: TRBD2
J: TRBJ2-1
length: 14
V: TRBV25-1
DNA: TGTGCCAGTTCATCGGGGACTAGCGTCAATGAGCAGTTCTTC
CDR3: CASSSGTSVNEQFF

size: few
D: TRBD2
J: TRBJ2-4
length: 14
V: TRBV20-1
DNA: TGCAGTGCTCGGGCGAGGGGAGGGGAAAACATTCAGTACTTC
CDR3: CSARARGGENIQYF

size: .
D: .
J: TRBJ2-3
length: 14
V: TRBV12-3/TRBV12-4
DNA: TGTGCCAGCAGTTCCCTGACAGGGTTACTAGCACCGTATTTT
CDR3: CASSSLTGLLAPYF

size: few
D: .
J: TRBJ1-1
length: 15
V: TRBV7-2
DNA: TGTGCCAGCAGCATTTCGGGACACAAGAACACTGAAGCTTTCTTT
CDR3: CASSISGHKNTEAFF

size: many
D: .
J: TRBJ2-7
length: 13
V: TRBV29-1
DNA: TGCAGCGCCTCGGGCGGGATTCTACGCGAGCAGTACTTC
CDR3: CSASGGILREQYF

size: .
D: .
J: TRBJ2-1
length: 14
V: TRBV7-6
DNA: TGTGCCAGCAGCTTAGGCACCAAGACCAATGAGCAGTTCTTC
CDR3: CASSLGTKTNEQFF

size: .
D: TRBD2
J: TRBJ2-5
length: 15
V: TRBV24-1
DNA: TGTGCCACCAGTGATCTAGCGGGGTCACAAGAGACCCAGTACTTC
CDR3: CATSDLAGSQETQYF

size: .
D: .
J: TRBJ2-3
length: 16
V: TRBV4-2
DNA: TGTGCCAGCAGCCAGATGGAGGGGGGACGAACAGATACGCAGTATTTT
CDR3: CASSQMEGGRTDTQYF

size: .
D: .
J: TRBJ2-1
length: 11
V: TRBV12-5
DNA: TGTGCTAGTGGTTTACGCAATGAGCAGTTCTTC
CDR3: CASGLRNEQFF

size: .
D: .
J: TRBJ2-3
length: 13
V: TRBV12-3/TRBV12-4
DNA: TGTGCCAGCAAAGACACGGTCACAGATACGCAGTATTTT
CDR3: CASKDTVTDTQYF

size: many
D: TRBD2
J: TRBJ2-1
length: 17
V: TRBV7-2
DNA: TGTGCCAGCAGCTTAGCGCCGGGACTAGGCTCCTACAATGAGCAGTTCTTC
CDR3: CASSLAPGLGSYNEQFF

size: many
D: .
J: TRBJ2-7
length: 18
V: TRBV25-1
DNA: TGTGCCAGCAGTGAACCCTCAACGGGTAGCGGTTACATCTACGAGCAGTACTTC
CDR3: CASSEPSTGSGYIYEQYF

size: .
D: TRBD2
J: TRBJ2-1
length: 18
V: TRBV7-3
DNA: TGTGCCAGCAGCACTCCACCCGGGACTAGCGGGAAAACGAATGAGCAGTTCTTC
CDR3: CASSTPPGTSGKTNEQFF

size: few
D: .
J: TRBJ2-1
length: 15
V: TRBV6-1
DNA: TGTGCCAGCAGTGTCACTAGTCCGCCCCCGAATGAGCAGTTCTTC
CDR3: CASSVTSPPPNEQFF

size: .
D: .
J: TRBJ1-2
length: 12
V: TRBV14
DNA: TGTGCCAGCAGCCCGACAGTTGGCGGCTACACCTTC
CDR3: CASSPTVGGYTF

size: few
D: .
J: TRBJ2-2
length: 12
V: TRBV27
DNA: TGTGCCAGCAGTTCAATCTACAGGGAGCTGTTTTTT
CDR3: CASSSIYRELFF

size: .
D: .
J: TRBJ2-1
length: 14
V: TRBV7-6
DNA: TGTGCCAGCAGCTTAGCGTGGGGATACAATGAGCAGTTATTC
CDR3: CASSLAWGYNEQLF

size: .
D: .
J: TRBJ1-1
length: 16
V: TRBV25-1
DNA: TGTGCCAGCAGCACCCCCCCCGGCAGGGGTGGCACTGAAGCTTTCTTT
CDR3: CASSTPPGRGGTEAFF

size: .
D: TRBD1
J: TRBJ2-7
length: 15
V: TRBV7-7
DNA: TGTGCCAGCAGCCCCGGGACAGGGGGCGCGTACGAGCAGTACTTC
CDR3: CASSPGTGGAYEQYF

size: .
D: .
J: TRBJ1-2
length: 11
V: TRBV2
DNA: TGTGCCACCCACAGGGACAACGGCTACACCTTC
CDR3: CATHRDNGYTF

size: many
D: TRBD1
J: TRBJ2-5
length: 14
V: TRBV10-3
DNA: TGTGCCATCAGTGAGCCGACAGGGTCGGAGACCCAGTACTTC
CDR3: CAISEPTGSETQYF

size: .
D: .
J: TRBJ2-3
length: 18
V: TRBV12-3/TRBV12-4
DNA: TGTGCCAGCAGTTTAAACGCGGCCAGGGGGGGCCTGAGGGGTACGCAGTATTTT
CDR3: CASSLNAARGGLRGTQYF

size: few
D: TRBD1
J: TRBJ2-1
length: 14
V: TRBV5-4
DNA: TGTGCCAGCAGCTTCAAGGGGGCGAAAAATGAGCAGTTCTTC
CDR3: CASSFKGAKNEQFF

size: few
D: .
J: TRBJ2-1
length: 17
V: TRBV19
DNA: TGTGCCAGTAGTCCCGCCGCGAAGTTTCTCAGGTACAATGAGCAGTTCTTC
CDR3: CASSPAAKFLRYNEQFF